This entry lists 6 T cell receptor beta chains sequenced from one sample in a study of OX40 agonist ivuxolimab in advanced cancers. Receptor libraries were prepared by the immunoSEQ multiplex PCR assay. TCRdb holds this immuneACCESS table with in-frame rearrangements only. Some clones are missing; in checked studies, unresolved V genes explain under half, and the rest has no known cause. The sample includes nearly 80,000 clones, with about 83% observed a single time. Just under 25% of the sample goes to the ten largest clones. Sequences were derived from CD4+ or CD8+ T cells sorted from blood, sampled in a trial of the OX40 agonist ivuxolimab. The receptors were gathered from an adult with an advanced solid tumor such as melanoma, head and neck, liver or kidney cancer.

The chain employs TRBV28 and TRBJ1-3; 7 bases fit TRBD1. The CDR3 extends over 15 amino acids. Looked up from germline, CDR1 is MDHEN and CDR2 is SYDVKM. J lost 5 bases, V lost 6 bases, and 10 bases had no gene match. CDR3 bases: TGTGCCAGCAGGTCTCAGGGGGGGGCGAGAAACACCATATATTTT. Encoded protein: CASRSQGGARNTIYF.

The CDR3 spells CASSGDEGGKGYTF. CDR3 bases: TGTGCCAGCAGTGGGGACGAGGGGGGAAAGGGCTACACCTTC. The chain carries TRBV28 and TRBJ1-2; D might be TRBD1 (6 bases). CDR1 MDHEN and CDR2 SYDVKM come from the germline V gene. The V and J ends lost 5 bases and 8 bases respectively, with 18 bases between them. The CDR3 has 14 amino acids.

Here the CDR3 DNA reads TGTGCCAGCAGCCTAACCGGGACAGAGAATGAAAAACTGTTTTTT. Translating it yields CASSLTGTENEKLFF. The chain combines TRBV7-8 with TRBJ1-4, with 7 bases fitting TRBD1. In germline, CDR1 is SGHVS, CDR2 FQNEAQ. With V trimmed by 5 bases and J by 5 bases, 8 bases remained unmatched. The CDR3 has 15 residues.

J is TRBJ1-2 and V is TRBV5-1; 10 bases agree with TRBD1. The V and J ends lost 3 bases and 4 bases, in that order; junction bases with no gene match: 9. The CDR3 has 16 residues. Germline CDR1 reads SGHRS; CDR2 reads YFSETQ. Written as DNA, the CDR3 is TGCGCCAGCAGCTCGCTCCGGGACAGGGGAACCTATGGCTACACCTTC. Encoded protein: CASSSLRDRGTYGYTF.

This clone occurred once. The chain recombines TRBV6-5 with TRBJ2-1; D is possibly TRBD1 (5 bases). The V end lost 6 bases, the J end lost 2 bases, and 11 bases lay between the germline ends. CDR1 is MNHEY, CDR2 SVGAGI, per germline. CDR3 length: 14 residues. CDR3 nucleotide sequence: TGTGCCAGCAGCCAGGGATCCCCCTACAATGAGCAGTTCTTC. It encodes CASSQGSPYNEQFF.

This clone is a singleton in its sample. CDR3 region: CSVSGSYNEQFF. In nucleotides, the CDR3 is TGCAGCGTGTCGGGTTCCTACAATGAGCAGTTCTTC. The V gene is TRBV29-1, the J gene TRBJ2-1; D is unclear. CDR1 and CDR2 (germline): SQVTM, ANQGSEA. The CDR3 extends over 12 amino acids. The V and J ends lost 6 bases and 1 base respectively, with 7 bases between them.